The 5 T cell receptor beta chains below come from one sample, sequenced in a study of vaccination and CD4 T cells after COVID-19 (dated by TCRdb to between 2021 and 2024). Their cognate antigens are unknown. The method was PCR. Sequencing took place on an Illumina iSeq 100. TCR sequencing of DNA from cultured CD4+ T cells used the Oncomine TCR Beta short-read assay at the Johns Hopkins FTIC core. The QIAamp micro DNA kit was used to extract genomic DNA from the cultured CD4+ T cells. Clones were called with MiXCR by TCRdb after fastp trimmed the public reads at Q25, and only in-frame beta chains were retained. One record per CDR3 amino acid sequence lists the most common genes and DNA. Here the sample has some 10,000 distinct CDR3 sequences; about 34% occur a single time. In total, the top ten clones hold around 21% of the sample. The treatment or condition label, read with the paper, signifies: approximately nine-day PBMC culture with coronavirus spike peptide pools or control peptides (ViraFEST assay). CD4+ T cells from unexposed donors were collected before the COVID-19 pandemic (2011-2018).

Specimen: CD4+ T cells from blood, cultured in vitro. The source is a human donor in good health.

The genes are TRBV7-2 and TRBJ1-3; D is undetermined. The CDR3 is 17 amino acids. V lost 4 bases, J lost 4 bases, and 20 bases lay in between. The V gene's germline CDR1 is SGHTA and CDR2 FQGNSA. Here the CDR3 reads CASSSNWAGSGGNTIYF. As DNA, the CDR3 is TGTGCCAGCAGCTCCAACTGGGCGGGCTCGGGCGGAAACACCATATATTTT.

There are a few counts of this clonotype. CDR3 DNA sequence: TGTGCCAGCAGCGGCGAGATCTATGGCTACACCTTC. Encoded protein: CASSGEIYGYTF. The rearrangement links TRBV2 to TRBJ1-2; D is undetermined. This CDR3 is built from 12 residues. Trimming cost V 6 bases and J 4 bases, with 9 bases left between them. Per germline, CDR1 SNHLY and CDR2 FYNNEI.

This clonotype was counted a few times. V gene TRBV6-5 combines with J gene TRBJ2-3; perhaps TRBD1 as D (5 bases). Germline V gene lookup returns CDR1 MNHEY and CDR2 SVGAGI. CDR3 length: 15 amino acids. V dropped 2 bases and J dropped 0 bases, with 9 bases sitting between them. This chain's CDR3 is CASSYRGISTDTQYF. The DNA for the CDR3 is TGTGCCAGCAGTTACAGGGGTATTAGCACAGATACGCAGTATTTT.

This clonotype turned up a few times. This chain joins TRBV19 and TRBJ1-1; no firm D call. V was shortened by 2 bases and J by 6 bases, with 7 bases between the two germline ends. This CDR3 is built from 12 residues. From germline, CDR1 is LNHDA and CDR2 SQIVND (reference sequence). As DNA, the CDR3 is TGTGCCAGTAGTATATTGCCATCTGAAGCTTTCTTT. Residues: CASSILPSEAFF.

The chain carries TRBV3-1 and TRBJ2-2; no firm D call. Germline V CDR1 and CDR2: LGHDT, YNNKEL (reference sequence). Trimming removed 1 base from V and 4 bases from J, with 1 base in between. The CDR3 has 12 amino acids. This CDR3 reads CASSQGTGELFF. CDR3 sequence (DNA): TGTGCCAGCAGCCAAGGCACCGGGGAGCTGTTTTTT. The full variable domain, completed using reference TRBV3-1 and TRBJ2-2, is DTAVSQTPKYLVTQMGNDKSIKCEQNLGHDTMYWYKQDSKKFLKIMFSYNNKELIINETVPNRFSPKSPDKAHLNLHINSLELGDSAVYFCASSQGTGELFFGEGSRLTVL.